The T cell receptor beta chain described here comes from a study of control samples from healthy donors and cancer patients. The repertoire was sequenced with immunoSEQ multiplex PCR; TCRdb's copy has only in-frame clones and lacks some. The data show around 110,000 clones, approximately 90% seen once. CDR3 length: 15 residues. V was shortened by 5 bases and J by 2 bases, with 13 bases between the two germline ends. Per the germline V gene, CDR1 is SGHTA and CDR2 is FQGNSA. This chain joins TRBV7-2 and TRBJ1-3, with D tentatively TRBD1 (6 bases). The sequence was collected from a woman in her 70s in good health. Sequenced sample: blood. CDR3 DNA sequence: TGTGCCAGCAGCCTACAGGGAATCGCTGGAAACACCATATATTTT. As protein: CASSLQGIAGNTIYF.